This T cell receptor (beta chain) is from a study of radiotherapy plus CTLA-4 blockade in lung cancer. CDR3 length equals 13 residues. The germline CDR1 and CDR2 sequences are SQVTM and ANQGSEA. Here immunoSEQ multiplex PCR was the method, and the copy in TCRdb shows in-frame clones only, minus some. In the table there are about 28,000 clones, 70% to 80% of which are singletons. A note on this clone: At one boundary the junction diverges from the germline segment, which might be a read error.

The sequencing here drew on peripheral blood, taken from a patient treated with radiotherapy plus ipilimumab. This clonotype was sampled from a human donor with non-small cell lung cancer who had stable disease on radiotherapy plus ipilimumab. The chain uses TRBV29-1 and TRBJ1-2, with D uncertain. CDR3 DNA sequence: TGCAGCATTGATAAAGAGGGCAACTATGGCTACACCTTC. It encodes CSIDKEGNYGYTF.